The following is a TCR beta chain sequence with its context. No cognate antigen has been identified for it. No quality values exist for individual bases; no much larger clone is one base distant. This sample was included in a study of T cell responses to AZD1222 COVID-19 vaccine (TCRdb year 2021). Study-level background: AZD1222 recipients whose second dose came at about 4 weeks and those whose second dose came at about 12 weeks were combined into one group, since spike-specific TCR depth and breadth did not differ between the two schedules. TCR sequencing was performed for more than 230 trial participants, of whom around 200 were given two doses of AZD1222 and around 25 were given two doses of MenACWY control vaccine. Trial participants were enrolled into age subgroups of 18-55, 56-69 and 70-plus years, which contained about 150, 27 and 61 TCR-sequenced participants, respectively.

In light of the paper, this sample's time point label describes: baseline before first vaccination. Vaccinee samples were obtained from the UK trials COV001 and COV002, which included a single-blind randomized controlled phase 2/3 trial of AZD1222 (ChAdOx1 nCoV-19) in healthy adults. For TCRbeta chain sequencing, PBMC samples were collected from trial participants at day 0 and at day 28 after the second dose. The CDR3 regions of human TCRbeta chains were analyzed by immunosequencing. In the paper's pipeline: TCRs in the repertoires were compared against a reference library of SARS-CoV-2-specific TCRs that had been generated with the MIRA antigen-specificity platform. Breadth was defined as the fraction of unique TCRs that were SARS-CoV-2-associated, and depth was defined as the fraction of total T cells that were SARS-CoV-2-associated. Using the MIRA data, each spike-specific TCR was mapped to the spike region that the TCR reacts to and placed in a CD4 or CD8 class. Log10-transformed breadth and depth values were compared by one-way ANOVA with Sidak's multiple comparisons tests. In its TCRdb copy, this immuneACCESS table keeps in-frame sequences only and misses some clones. Where compared with another copy, unresolved V genes explain less than half of these, and the others have no known cause. The V and J calls and clone size come from that table; D and trimming were worked out from the DNA. Across this sample there are under 200,000 clones, with 90% seen only once. The ten most abundant clones make up approximately 1.5% of the sample.

Study-wide findings and limitations: Conclusions about previously exposed vaccinees are limited, since just six AZD1222 recipients were seropositive for SARS-CoV-2 at baseline. Reportedly, almost half of the unique spike-specific TCRs recognized epitopes lying outside the regions that are mutated in the B.1.351 and B.1.1.7 variants. A significant rise in spike-specific TCR breadth and depth was observed after two AZD1222 doses relative to day 0 and relative to MenACWY recipients. CD4 TCRs associated with the vaccine covered the entire spike protein, and the dominant responses were in regions 160-218 and 743-854. Because no samples from the day 14 peak response were available, repertoires could be characterized only after the peak T cell response. In the small 56-69-year group, the increase in depth fell short of significance, most likely because of low power. Most participants were white British and females outnumbered males, and the authors suggested that clonal diversity may have been underestimated.

The cysteine opens and the phenylalanine closes a CDR3 of 13 amino acids. Just the 39-base CDR3 DNA is kept, in frame starting at base 1. V lost 5 bases and J lost 1 base; the stretch between them is 9 bases long. The germline V gene (reference sequence) specifies SGHNT as CDR1 and YYREEE as CDR2. The sequence links TRBV5-4 to TRBJ1-1; D gene: possibly TRBD1, on 6 matching bases. The starting material was peripheral blood, obtained on day 0 of AZD1222 vaccination. The clonotype originates from an adult in good health. The nucleotides read TGTGCCAGCAGTGGGGGCAGGAACACTGAAGCTTTCTTT. Translated, this gives CASSGGRNTEAFF.